This TCR beta chain comes out of a study of blood T cell repertoires in COVID-19. Overall study context: Spain, Italy and the United States supplied samples that represented acute and convalescent COVID-19. PBMCs, B-cell-depleted T cells, or T cells were the source of the cDNA or gDNA that made up the material.

Per the study methods: The authors estimated nucleated cell counts from reference gene primer amplification. Generated by immunoSEQ multiplex PCR, the TCRdb table keeps only in-frame clones and is missing some. The V and J calls and clone size are taken from that table; D and trimming were inferred from the DNA. The table records over 100,000 clones, 60% to 80% of them present only once. The CDR3 has 16 amino acids. The germline V gene encodes CDR1 SGHTA and CDR2 FQGNSA. V was clipped by 4 bases and J by 4 bases; unmatched bases: 5. The receptor was isolated from a man aged 60 to 69 with active or convalescent COVID-19. The rearrangement joins TRBV7-2 to TRBJ2-3; TRBD2 matches 13 bases. The specimen sequenced was peripheral blood. CDR3 sequence reads: CASSSRTSGSSDTQYF. CDR3 bases: TGTGCCAGCAGCTCCCGGACTAGCGGGAGTTCAGATACGCAGTATTTT.